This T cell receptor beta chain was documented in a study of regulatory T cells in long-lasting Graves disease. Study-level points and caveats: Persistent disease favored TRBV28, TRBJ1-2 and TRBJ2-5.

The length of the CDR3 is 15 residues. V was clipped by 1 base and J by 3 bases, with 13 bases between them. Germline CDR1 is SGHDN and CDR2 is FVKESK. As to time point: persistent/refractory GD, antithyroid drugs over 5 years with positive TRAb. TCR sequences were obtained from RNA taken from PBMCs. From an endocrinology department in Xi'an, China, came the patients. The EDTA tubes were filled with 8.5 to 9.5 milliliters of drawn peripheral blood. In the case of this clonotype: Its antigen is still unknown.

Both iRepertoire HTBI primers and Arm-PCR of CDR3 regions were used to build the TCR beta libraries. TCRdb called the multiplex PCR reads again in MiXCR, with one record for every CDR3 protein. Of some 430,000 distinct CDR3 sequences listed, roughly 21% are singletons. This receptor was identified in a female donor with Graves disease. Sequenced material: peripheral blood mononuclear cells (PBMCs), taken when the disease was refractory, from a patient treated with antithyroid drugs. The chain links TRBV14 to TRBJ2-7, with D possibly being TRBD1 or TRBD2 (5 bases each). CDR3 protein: CASSQVPGRDYEQYF. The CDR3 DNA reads TGTGCCAGCAGCCAAGTCCCAGGGAGAGACTACGAGCAGTACTTC. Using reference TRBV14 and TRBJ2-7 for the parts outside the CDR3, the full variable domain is EAGVTQFPSHSVIEKGQTVTLRCDPISGHDNLYWYRRVMGKEIKFLLHFVKESKQDESGMPNNRFLAERTGGTYSTLKVQPAELEDSGVYFCASSQVPGRDYEQYFGPGTRLTVT.